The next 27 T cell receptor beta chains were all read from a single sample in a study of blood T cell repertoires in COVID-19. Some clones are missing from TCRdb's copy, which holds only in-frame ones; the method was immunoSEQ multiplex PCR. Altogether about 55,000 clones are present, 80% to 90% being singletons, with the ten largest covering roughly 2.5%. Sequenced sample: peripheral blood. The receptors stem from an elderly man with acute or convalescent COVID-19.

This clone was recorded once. The CDR3 is CASSPSRQMNTEAFF. CDR3 nucleotide sequence: TGTGCCAGCTCACCATCTCGACAGATGAACACTGAAGCTTTCTTT. This sequence joins TRBV18 and TRBJ1-1; tentative D call: TRBD1 (5 bases). In germline, CDR1 is KGHSH, CDR2 LQKENI. This CDR3 is built from 15 residues. Trimming pared 2 bases from V and 0 bases from J, leaving 10 bases between.

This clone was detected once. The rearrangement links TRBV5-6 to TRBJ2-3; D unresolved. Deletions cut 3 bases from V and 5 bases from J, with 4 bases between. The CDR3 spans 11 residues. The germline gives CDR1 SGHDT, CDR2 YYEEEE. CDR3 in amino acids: CASSWRDTQYF. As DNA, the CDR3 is TGTGCCAGCAGCTGGAGAGATACGCAGTATTTT.

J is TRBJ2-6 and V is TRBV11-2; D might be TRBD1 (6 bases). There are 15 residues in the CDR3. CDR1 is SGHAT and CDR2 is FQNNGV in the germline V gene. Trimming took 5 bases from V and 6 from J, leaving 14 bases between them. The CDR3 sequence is CASSPPGVSANVLTF. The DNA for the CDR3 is TGTGCCAGCAGCCCCCCAGGGGTTTCGGCCAACGTCCTGACTTTC.

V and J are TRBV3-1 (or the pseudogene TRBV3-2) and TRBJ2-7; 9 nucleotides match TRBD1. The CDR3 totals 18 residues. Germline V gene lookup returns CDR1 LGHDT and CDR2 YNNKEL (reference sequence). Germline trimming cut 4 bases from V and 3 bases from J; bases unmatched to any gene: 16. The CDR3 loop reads CASSPGWGRQGGFYEQYF. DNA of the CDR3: TGTGCCAGCAGCCCCGGTTGGGGTCGACAGGGGGGATTCTACGAGCAGTACTTC.

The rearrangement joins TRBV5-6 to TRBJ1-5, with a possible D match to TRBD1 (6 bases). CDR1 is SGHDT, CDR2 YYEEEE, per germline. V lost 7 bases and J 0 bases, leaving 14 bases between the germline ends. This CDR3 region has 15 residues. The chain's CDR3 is CASPGRGDSNQPQHF. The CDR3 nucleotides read TGTGCCAGCCCCGGGAGGGGGGATAGCAATCAGCCCCAGCATTTT.

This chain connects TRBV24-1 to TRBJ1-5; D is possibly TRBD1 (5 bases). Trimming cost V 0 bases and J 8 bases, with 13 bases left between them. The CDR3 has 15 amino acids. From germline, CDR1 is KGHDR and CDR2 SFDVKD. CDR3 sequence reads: CATSDLRQGPKPQHF. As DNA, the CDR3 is TGTGCCACCAGTGATTTGCGGCAGGGCCCTAAGCCCCAGCATTTT.

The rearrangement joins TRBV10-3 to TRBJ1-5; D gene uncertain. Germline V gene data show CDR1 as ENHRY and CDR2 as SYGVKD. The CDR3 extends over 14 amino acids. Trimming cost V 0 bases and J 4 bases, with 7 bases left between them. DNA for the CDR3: TGTGCCATCAGTGAGTCCCAGGTTAATCAGCCCCAGCATTTT. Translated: CAISESQVNQPQHF.

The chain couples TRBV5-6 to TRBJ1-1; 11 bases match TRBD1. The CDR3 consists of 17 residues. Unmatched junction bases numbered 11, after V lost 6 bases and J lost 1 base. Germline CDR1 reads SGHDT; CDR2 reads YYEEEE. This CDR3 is CASNPGTGGRTNTEAFF. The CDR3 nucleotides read TGTGCCAGCAACCCCGGGACAGGGGGTAGAACGAACACTGAAGCTTTCTTT.

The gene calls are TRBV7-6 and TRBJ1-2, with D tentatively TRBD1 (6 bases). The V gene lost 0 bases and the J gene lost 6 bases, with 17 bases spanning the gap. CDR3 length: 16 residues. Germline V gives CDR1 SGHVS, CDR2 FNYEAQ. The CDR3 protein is CASSLALQGSVDGYTF. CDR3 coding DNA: TGTGCCAGCAGCTTAGCGTTACAGGGTTCTGTGGATGGCTACACCTTC.

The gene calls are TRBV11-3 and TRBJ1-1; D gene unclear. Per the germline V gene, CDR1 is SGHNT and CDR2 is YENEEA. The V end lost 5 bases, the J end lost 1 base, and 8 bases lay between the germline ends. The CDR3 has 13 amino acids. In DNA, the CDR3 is TGTGCCAGCAGCAAGGGAGCGAACACTGAAGCTTTCTTT. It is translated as CASSKGANTEAFF.

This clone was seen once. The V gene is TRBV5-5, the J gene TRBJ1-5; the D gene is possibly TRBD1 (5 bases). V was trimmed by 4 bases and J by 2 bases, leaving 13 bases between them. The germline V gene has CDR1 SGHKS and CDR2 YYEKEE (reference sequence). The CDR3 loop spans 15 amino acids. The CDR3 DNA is TGTGCCAGCAGCCCCCAGGGTATCGGCAATCAGCCCCAGCATTTT. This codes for CASSPQGIGNQPQHF.

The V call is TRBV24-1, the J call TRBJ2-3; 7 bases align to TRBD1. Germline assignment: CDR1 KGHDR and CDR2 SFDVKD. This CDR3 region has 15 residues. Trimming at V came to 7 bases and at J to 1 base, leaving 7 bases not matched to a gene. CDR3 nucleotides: TGTGCCACCAGCAAGGGACAGTTTGGCACAGATACGCAGTATTTT. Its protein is CATSKGQFGTDTQYF.

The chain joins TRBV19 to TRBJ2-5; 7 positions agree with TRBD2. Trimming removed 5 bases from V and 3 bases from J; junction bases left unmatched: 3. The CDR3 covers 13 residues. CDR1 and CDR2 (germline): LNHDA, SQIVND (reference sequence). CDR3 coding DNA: TGTGCCAGTAGTCGACTAGCTGAAGAGACCCAGTACTTC. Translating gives CASSRLAEETQYF.

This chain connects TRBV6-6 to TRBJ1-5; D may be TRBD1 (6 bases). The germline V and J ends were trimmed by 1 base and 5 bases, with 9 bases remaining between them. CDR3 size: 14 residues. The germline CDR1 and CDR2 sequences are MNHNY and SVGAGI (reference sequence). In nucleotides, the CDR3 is TGTGCCAGCAGTTACTTACAGGGAGATCAGCCCCAGCATTTT. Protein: CASSYLQGDQPQHF.

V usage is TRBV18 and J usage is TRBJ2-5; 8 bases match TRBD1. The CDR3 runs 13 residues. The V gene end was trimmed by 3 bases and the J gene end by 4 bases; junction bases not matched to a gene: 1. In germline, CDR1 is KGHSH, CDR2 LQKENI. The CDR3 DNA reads TGTGCCAGCTCACCCGGACAGGGAGAGACCCAGTACTTC. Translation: CASSPGQGETQYF.

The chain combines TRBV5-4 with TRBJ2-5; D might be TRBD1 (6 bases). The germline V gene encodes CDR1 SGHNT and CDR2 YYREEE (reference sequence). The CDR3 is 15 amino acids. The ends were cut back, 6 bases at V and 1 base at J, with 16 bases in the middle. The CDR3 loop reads CASTTNRVPQETQYF. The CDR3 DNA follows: TGTGCCAGCACGACTAACAGGGTCCCCCAAGAGACCCAGTACTTC.

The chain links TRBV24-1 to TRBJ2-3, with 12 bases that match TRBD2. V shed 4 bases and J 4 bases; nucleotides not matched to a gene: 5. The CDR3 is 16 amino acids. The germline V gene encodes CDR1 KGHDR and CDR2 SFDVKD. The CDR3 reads CATSDPSGGAPDTQYF. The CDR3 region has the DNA TGTGCCACCAGTGACCCTAGCGGGGGGGCCCCAGATACGCAGTATTTT.

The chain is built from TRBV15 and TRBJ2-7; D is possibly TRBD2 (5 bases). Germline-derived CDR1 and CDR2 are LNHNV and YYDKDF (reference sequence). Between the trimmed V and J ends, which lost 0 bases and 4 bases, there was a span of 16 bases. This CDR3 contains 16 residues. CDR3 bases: TGTGCCACCAGCAGAGATCGGGGAAGGCTTACGTACGAGCAGTACTTC. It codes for CATSRDRGRLTYEQYF.

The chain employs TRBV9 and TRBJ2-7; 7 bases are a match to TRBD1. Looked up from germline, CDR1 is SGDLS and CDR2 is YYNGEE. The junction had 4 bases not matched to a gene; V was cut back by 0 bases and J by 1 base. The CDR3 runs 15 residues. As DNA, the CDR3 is TGTGCCAGCAGCGTAGCAATGGGACAGTCCTACGAGCAGTACTTC. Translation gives CASSVAMGQSYEQYF.

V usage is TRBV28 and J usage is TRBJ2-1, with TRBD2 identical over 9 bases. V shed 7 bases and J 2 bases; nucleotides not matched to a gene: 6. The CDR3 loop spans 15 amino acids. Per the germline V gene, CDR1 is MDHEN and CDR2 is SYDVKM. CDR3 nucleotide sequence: TGTGCCAGCACCGCGGGGGGGCTGACCTACAATGAGCAGTTCTTC. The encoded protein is CASTAGGLTYNEQFF.

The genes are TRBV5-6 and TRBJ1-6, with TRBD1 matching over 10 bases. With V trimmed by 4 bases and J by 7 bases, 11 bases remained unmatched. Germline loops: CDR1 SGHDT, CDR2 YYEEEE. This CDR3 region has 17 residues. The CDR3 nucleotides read TGTGCCAGCAGCCCGACAGGGGGCGCGTCCTCCAATTCACCCCTCCACTTT. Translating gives CASSPTGGASSNSPLHF.

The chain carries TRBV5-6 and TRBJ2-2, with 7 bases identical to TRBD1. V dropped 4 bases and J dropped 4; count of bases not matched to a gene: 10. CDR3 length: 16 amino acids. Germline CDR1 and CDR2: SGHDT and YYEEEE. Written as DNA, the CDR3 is TGTGCCAGCAGCATACACAGGGGAGAGGCCACCGGGGAGCTGTTTTTT. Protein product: CASSIHRGEATGELFF.

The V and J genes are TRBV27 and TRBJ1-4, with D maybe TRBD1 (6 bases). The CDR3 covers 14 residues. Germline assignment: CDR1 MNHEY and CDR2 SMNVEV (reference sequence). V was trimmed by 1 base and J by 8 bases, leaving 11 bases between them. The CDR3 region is CASSLYRAGEKLFF. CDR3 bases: TGTGCCAGCAGTTTATACAGGGCGGGCGAAAAACTGTTTTTT.

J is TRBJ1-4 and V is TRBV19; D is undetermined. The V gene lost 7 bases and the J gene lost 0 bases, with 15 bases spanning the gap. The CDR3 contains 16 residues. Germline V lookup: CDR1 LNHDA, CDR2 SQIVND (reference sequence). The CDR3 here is CASTRLEKSTNEKLFF. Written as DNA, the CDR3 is TGTGCCAGTACCCGCCTCGAGAAATCAACTAATGAAAAACTGTTTTTT.

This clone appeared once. In DNA form, the CDR3 reads TGTGCCAGCAGCCAAGGGAAAGGGACAGCCTCGAGAGATACGCAGTATTTT. This codes for CASSQGKGTASRDTQYF. This chain uses TRBV3-1 (or the pseudogene TRBV3-2) with TRBJ2-3, with 7 nucleotides matching TRBD1. The CDR3 sequence is 17 residues long. Germline loops: CDR1 LGHDT, CDR2 YNNKEL (reference sequence). The V gene end was trimmed by 1 base and the J gene end by 5 bases; junction bases not matched to a gene: 12.

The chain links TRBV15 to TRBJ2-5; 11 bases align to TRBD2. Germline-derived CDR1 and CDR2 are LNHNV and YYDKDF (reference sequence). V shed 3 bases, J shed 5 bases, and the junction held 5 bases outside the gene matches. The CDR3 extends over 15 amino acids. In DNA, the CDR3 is TGTGCCACCAGCAGGGCTAGCGGGGGGCGCGAGACCCAGTACTTC. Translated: CATSRASGGRETQYF.

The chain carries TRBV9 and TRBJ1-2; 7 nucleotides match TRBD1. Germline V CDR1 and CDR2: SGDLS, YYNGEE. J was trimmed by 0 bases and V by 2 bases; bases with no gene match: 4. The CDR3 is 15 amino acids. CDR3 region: CASSVTGEANYGYTF. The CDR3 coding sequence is TGTGCCAGCAGCGTCACAGGGGAAGCTAACTATGGCTACACCTTC.